This T cell receptor (beta chain) was identified in a study of T cell repertoires in cytomegalovirus infection. Study as a whole: Shared public TCR beta signatures pointed to both CMV infection and a matching HLA type.

TCRdb analysed the reads with MiXCR anew, one entry per CDR3 protein. The profile covers 300,000 or so distinct CDR3 sequences, with about 23% appearing a single time and about 15% taken by the ten largest. Study outcomes and limitations: Frequencies of public TCR beta families were cumulated, and this identified carriers of CMV plus the relevant HLA. HLA-C-restricted CMV clonotypes gave the most frequent clonotype in two of eight donors.

Concerning this clonotype itself: What it binds is unknown.

Germline-derived CDR1 and CDR2 are LGHNA and YSLEER. CDR3 length equals 19 residues. Trimming cost V 0 bases and J 6 bases, with 23 bases left between them. The sequencing sample was made of PBMCs. The chain uses TRBV4-3 and TRBJ2-2; D might be TRBD1 or TRBD2, each matching 5 bases. The source is a human donor in good health (CMV status not recorded). Some clones in this sample may be carry-over from other donors' samples. In nucleotides, the CDR3 is TGCGCCAGCAGCCAAGAGTGGGACCGCCGATCTGTTTTATCCGGGGAGCTGTTTTTT. It translates to CASSQEWDRRSVLSGELFF.